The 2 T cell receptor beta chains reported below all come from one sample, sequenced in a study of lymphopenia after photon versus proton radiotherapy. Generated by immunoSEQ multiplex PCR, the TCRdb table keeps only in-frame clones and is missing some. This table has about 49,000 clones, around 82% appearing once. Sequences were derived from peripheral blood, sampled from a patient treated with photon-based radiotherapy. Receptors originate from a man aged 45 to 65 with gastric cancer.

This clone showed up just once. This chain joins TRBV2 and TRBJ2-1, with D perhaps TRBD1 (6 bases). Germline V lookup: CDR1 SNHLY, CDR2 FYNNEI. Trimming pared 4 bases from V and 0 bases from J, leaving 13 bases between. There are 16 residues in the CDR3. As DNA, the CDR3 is TGTGCCAGCAGTGGTAGACAGGCTAGCTCCTACAATGAGCAGTTCTTC. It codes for CASSGRQASSYNEQFF.

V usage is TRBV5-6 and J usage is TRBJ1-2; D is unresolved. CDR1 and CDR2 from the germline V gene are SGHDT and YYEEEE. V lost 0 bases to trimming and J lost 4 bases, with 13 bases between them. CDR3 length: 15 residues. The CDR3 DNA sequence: TGTGCCAGCAGCTTGGTCTATGGCCTCGGCTATGGCTACACCTTC. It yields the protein CASSLVYGLGYGYTF.